What follows are 7 T cell receptor beta chains derived from one specimen sequenced in a study of PD-L1 blockade in urothelial cancer (dated by TCRdb to 2015 to 2018). Receptors were amplified or captured by the immunoSEQ multiplex PCR assay. TCRdb holds this immuneACCESS table with in-frame rearrangements only. Some clones are missing; in checked studies, unresolved V genes explain under half, and the rest has no known cause. The sample table shows about 21,000 clones, and around 91% are seen once. The ten most abundant clones make up approximately 16% of the sample. This material consisted of PBMCs, taken around atezolizumab (anti-PD-L1) treatment. These receptors came from a woman aged 60-75 years with urothelial cancer.

The rearrangement joins TRBV19 to TRBJ1-5; TRBD1 might be the D (6 bases). Trimming removed 3 bases from V and 5 bases from J, with 8 bases in between. Germline CDR1 reads LNHDA; CDR2 reads SQIVND (reference sequence). This CDR3 comprises 13 residues. The CDR3 protein is CASSIRGDQPQHF. The CDR3 coding sequence is TGTGCCAGTAGTATCAGGGGCGATCAGCCCCAGCATTTT. Full variable domain (outside the CDR3, taken from reference TRBV19 and TRBJ1-5): DGGITQSPKYLFRKEGQNVTLSCEQNLNHDAMYWYRQDPGQGLRLIYYSQIVNDFQKGDIAEGYSVSREKKESFPLTVTSAQKNPTAFYLCASSIRGDQPQHFGDGTRLSIL.

This chain connects TRBV4-3 to TRBJ2-7; no firm D call. V shed 0 bases and J shed 3 bases, with 15 bases lying between them. Looked up from germline, CDR1 is LGHNA and CDR2 is YSLEER. There are 16 residues in the CDR3. DNA for the CDR3: TGCGCCAGCAGCCAAGATCTAGGTGGATCATTCTACGAGCAGTACTTC. Its translation: CASSQDLGGSFYEQYF.

CDR3 sequence: CASSPRRQGSYEQYF. The CDR3 region has the DNA TGTGCCAGCAGCCCTAGGAGACAGGGGAGCTACGAGCAGTACTTC. The chain couples TRBV7-8 to TRBJ2-7; TRBD1 matches 8 bases. The length of the CDR3 is 15 residues. CDR1 is SGHVS and CDR2 is FQNEAQ in the germline V gene. The trim removed 5 bases at V and 3 bases at J, leaving 9 bases unmatched.

The J gene is TRBJ2-7, the V gene TRBV11-2; D gene ambiguous. The V end was cut by 1 base, the J end by 2 bases, with 9 bases between. Germline V CDR1 and CDR2: SGHAT, FQNNGV. This CDR3 contains 14 residues. CDR3 sequence: CASSLGPTAYEQYF. CDR3 DNA sequence: TGTGCCAGCAGCTTAGGCCCCACGGCCTACGAGCAGTACTTC.

This clone was counted a single time. This sequence joins TRBV11-3 and TRBJ2-1, with TRBD2 matching over 11 bases. Germline CDR1 is SGHNT and CDR2 is YENEEA. There are 17 residues in the CDR3. Unmatched junction bases numbered 9, after V lost 5 bases and J lost 3 bases. The CDR3 DNA reads as TGTGCCAGCAGCATTAACACAGGACTAGCGGGCTACAATGAGCAGTTCTTC. Amino acids: CASSINTGLAGYNEQFF.

The chain links TRBV27 to TRBJ1-1; 7 nucleotides align to TRBD1. The CDR3 totals 14 residues. V trimming: 4 bases; J trimming: 4 bases; junction bases outside the gene matches: 6. Per the germline V gene, CDR1 is MNHEY and CDR2 is SMNVEV (reference sequence). In nucleotides, the CDR3 is TGTGCCAGCAGTTATACAGGGGCGGCCACTGAAGCTTTCTTT. This sequence encodes CASSYTGAATEAFF.

This chain uses TRBV29-1 with TRBJ2-1, with D perhaps matching TRBD2 (6 bases). Per germline, CDR1 SQVTM and CDR2 ANQGSEA. The V end was cut by 7 bases, the J end by 0 bases, with 7 bases between. The CDR3 totals 12 residues. The CDR3 DNA follows: TGCAGCGCTAGCGACTCCTACAATGAGCAGTTCTTC. It codes for CSASDSYNEQFF.